The next 13 T cell receptor beta chains were all read from a single sample in a study of blood T cell repertoires in COVID-19. Profiled with immunoSEQ multiplex PCR; TCRdb holds only in-frame clones, not every one. The sample shows 200,000 to 300,000 clones, around 87% of them seen only once. The specimen was peripheral blood. The receptors derive from a woman aged 60 to 75 with COVID-19, enrolled during active disease.

The chain recombines TRBV11-3 with TRBJ2-2, with TRBD2 matching 7 bases. The germline CDR1 and CDR2 sequences are SGHNT and YENEEA. Germline trimming cut 5 bases from V and 3 bases from J; bases unmatched to any gene: 6. The CDR3 spans 15 residues. In DNA form, the CDR3 reads TGTGCCAGCAGCAAAGGACTAGGGTACACCGGGGAGCTGTTTTTT. Translating gives CASSKGLGYTGELFF.

The chain carries TRBV7-6 and TRBJ2-4, with a possible D match to TRBD2 (6 bases). V lost 3 bases, J lost 5 bases, and 17 bases lay in between. The CDR3 has 16 amino acids. CDR1 SGHVS and CDR2 FNYEAQ come from the germline V gene. CDR3 in amino acids: CASSLGTSIGQNIQYF. The CDR3 region has the DNA TGTGCCAGCAGCTTGGGGACTTCGATCGGCCAAAACATTCAGTACTTC. Full variable domain (rest looked up from reference TRBV7-6 and TRBJ2-4): GAGVSQSPRYKVTKRGQDVALRCDPISGHVSLYWYRQALGQGPEFLTYFNYEAQQDKSGLPNDRFSAERPEGSISTLTIQRTEQRDSAMYRCASSLGTSIGQNIQYFGAGTRLSVL.

The chain joins TRBV7-6 to TRBJ2-6; D may be TRBD2 (6 bases). The V gene lost 5 bases and the J gene lost 4 bases, with 24 bases spanning the gap. CDR1 and CDR2 (germline): SGHVS, FNYEAQ. CDR3 length equals 19 residues. The CDR3, as DNA: TGTGCCAGCAGCCCAGAGGCTTCGCTGGTGCGGGAAGGGGCCAACGTCCTGACTTTC. It codes for CASSPEASLVREGANVLTF.

The V call is TRBV28, the J call TRBJ2-7; TRBD1 aligns across 7 bases. The germline V gene encodes CDR1 MDHEN and CDR2 SYDVKM. V lost 6 bases, J lost 11 bases, and 10 bases stayed unmatched. The CDR3 spans 12 residues. The CDR3 sequence is CASRKARGREYF. The DNA of the CDR3 is TGTGCCAGCAGGAAGGCCAGGGGGAGAGAGTACTTC.

V usage is TRBV7-2 and J usage is TRBJ2-7, with 10 bases identical to TRBD2. Unmatched junction bases numbered 6, after V lost 3 bases and J lost 7 bases. The CDR3 loop spans 14 amino acids. Germline V gives CDR1 SGHTA, CDR2 FQGNSA. CDR3 in amino acids: CASSLYLAGVEQYF. The DNA of the CDR3 is TGTGCCAGCAGCTTGTATCTAGCGGGAGTTGAGCAGTACTTC.

The count of this clone is one. V is TRBV7-2 and J is TRBJ1-2; possibly TRBD1 for D (6 bases). This CDR3 contains 14 residues. Germline CDR1 reads SGHTA; CDR2 reads FQGNSA. The V gene lost 5 bases and the J gene lost 7 bases, with 17 bases spanning the gap. This chain's CDR3 is CASSKQGNLSGYTF. CDR3 in DNA: TGTGCCAGCAGCAAACAGGGTAATCTAAGTGGCTACACCTTC.

This clone was picked up one time. The chain joins TRBV19 to TRBJ2-5; weak D call: TRBD2 (5 bases). Germline CDR1 LNHDA, CDR2 SQIVND (reference sequence). Deletions cut 4 bases from V and 3 bases from J, with 15 bases between. The CDR3 is 15 amino acids. CDR3 amino acids: CASSSSGSPKETQYF. In DNA, the CDR3 is TGTGCCAGTAGTAGCAGTGGGAGTCCTAAAGAGACCCAGTACTTC.

V and J are TRBV20-1 and TRBJ2-3; D gene uncertain. The CDR3 spans 11 residues. V lost 6 bases and J lost 9, with 13 bases in between. CDR1 is DFQATT and CDR2 is SNEGSKA in the germline V gene (reference sequence). This CDR3 reads CSAPRGETQYF. Written as DNA, the CDR3 is TGCAGTGCGCCCAGAGGTGAAACGCAGTATTTT.

This clone was observed a single time. The CDR3 DNA follows: TGTGCCAGCAGCGCGAGACAGGGCTATTATGGCTACACCTTC. Translating it yields CASSARQGYYGYTF. V is TRBV9 and J is TRBJ1-2; 7 bases map to TRBD1. The CDR3 is 14 amino acids. Germline CDR1 is SGDLS and CDR2 is YYNGEE. V shed 3 bases and J 5 bases; nucleotides not matched to a gene: 7.

The chain uses TRBV29-1 and TRBJ1-1; no clear D gene. Trimming stripped 5 bases from V and 1 base from J, with 11 bases between. Germline V gene data show CDR1 as SQVTM and CDR2 as ANQGSEA. This CDR3 has 13 residues. CDR3 sequence: CSVRRAANTEAFF. DNA for the CDR3: TGCAGCGTTAGGAGGGCGGCGAACACTGAAGCTTTCTTT.

V is TRBV3-1 (or the pseudogene TRBV3-2) and J is TRBJ1-1; D gene uncertain. This CDR3 has 12 residues. V lost 3 bases to trimming and J lost 5 bases, with 7 bases between them. The germline gives CDR1 LGHDT, CDR2 YNNKEL (reference sequence). The CDR3, as DNA: TGTGCCAGCAGCCAGACAATGACTGAAGCTTTCTTT. Residues: CASSQTMTEAFF.

The sample holds one count of this clone. The gene calls are TRBV7-2 and TRBJ2-5; a weak D match, TRBD2 (5 bases). Germline values: CDR1 SGHTA, CDR2 FQGNSA. V was pared by 5 bases and J by 5 bases, with 18 bases between. The CDR3 totals 15 residues. The CDR3 bases are TGTGCCAGCAGCCCAATGGGCGGTACTAGGGAGACCCAGTACTTC. Its translation is CASSPMGGTRETQYF.

The rearrangement uses TRBV6-5 and TRBJ2-1; 7 bases are a match to TRBD2. The V gene end was trimmed by 6 bases and the J gene end by 6 bases; junction bases not matched to a gene: 11. The CDR3 covers 15 residues. The germline CDR1 and CDR2 sequences are MNHEY and SVGAGI. The CDR3 region is CASRPGLVLSNEQFF. The CDR3 bases are TGTGCCAGCAGGCCTGGACTAGTGTTGAGCAATGAGCAGTTCTTC.